A selection of T cell receptor beta chains follows, all from one sample in a study of beta chain features in type 1 diabetes. Data came from immunoSEQ multiplex PCR; TCRdb stores just in-frame clones and leaves some out. The sample has some 130,000 clones, roughly 10% seen once. Sequenced input: central memory CD4+ T cells from blood. These TCRs come from a man aged 25-40 years with type 1 diabetes. The CDR3 runs from the conserved cysteine through the conserved F or W. Fields, in order: clone size, J gene, V gene, D gene, CDR3 DNA, CDR3 protein. A D gene is named only where the DNA matches it firmly. Expanded clones get a size class; other rows say once, few or many, or leave the size out.

clone_size: few
j_call: TRBJ2-5
v_call: TRBV6-5
d_call: -
cdr3_nt: TGTGCCAGCAGCCAGGGAAGGACCCAGTACTTC
cdr3_aa: CASSQGRTQYF

clone_size: few
j_call: TRBJ1-2
v_call: TRBV19
d_call: -
cdr3_nt: TGTGCCAGTAGTATAGTCCCGGGTCTCGGGTATGGCTACACCTTC
cdr3_aa: CASSIVPGLGYGYTF

clone_size: -
j_call: TRBJ2-2
v_call: TRBV13
d_call: -
cdr3_nt: TGTGCCAGCAGCCTGCGCGGGGAGCTGTTTTTT
cdr3_aa: CASSLRGELFF

clone_size: -
j_call: TRBJ1-1
v_call: TRBV7-6
d_call: TRBD1
cdr3_nt: TGTGCCAGCAGCCCCCAGGGGGTGCTGAACACTGAAGCTTTCTTT
cdr3_aa: CASSPQGVLNTEAFF

clone_size: -
j_call: TRBJ2-1
v_call: TRBV29-1
d_call: TRBD2
cdr3_nt: TGCAGCGGGGGACTAGCGGGCGAATACAATGAGCAGTTCTTC
cdr3_aa: CSGGLAGEYNEQFF

clone_size: many
j_call: TRBJ2-5
v_call: TRBV5-6
d_call: TRBD2
cdr3_nt: TGTGCCAGCAGCAATATAGCGGGGGGGCAGGAGACCCAGTACTTC
cdr3_aa: CASSNIAGGQETQYF

clone_size: few
j_call: TRBJ2-7
v_call: TRBV10-3
d_call: -
cdr3_nt: TGTGCCATCAGGGGTAGCGGCTCCTACGAGCAGTACTTC
cdr3_aa: CAIRGSGSYEQYF

clone_size: few
j_call: TRBJ2-5
v_call: TRBV7-3
d_call: TRBD2
cdr3_nt: TGTGCCAGCAGCCTCACCGGGGGGACCGAAGAGACCCAGTACTTC
cdr3_aa: CASSLTGGTEETQYF

clone_size: -
j_call: TRBJ1-1
v_call: TRBV7-9
d_call: -
cdr3_nt: TGTGCCAGCACAAGAGGCACTGAAGCTTTCTTT
cdr3_aa: CASTRGTEAFF

clone_size: few
j_call: TRBJ1-2
v_call: TRBV11-2
d_call: -
cdr3_nt: TGTGCCAGCAGCTTAGGCGGGGGCCTCTATGGCTACACCTTC
cdr3_aa: CASSLGGGLYGYTF

clone_size: few
j_call: TRBJ1-1
v_call: TRBV7-2
d_call: TRBD1
cdr3_nt: TGTGCCAGCAGCACAATCCGGGACAGGGGGGCTTTCTTT
cdr3_aa: CASSTIRDRGAFF

clone_size: few
j_call: TRBJ2-7
v_call: TRBV2
d_call: TRBD2
cdr3_nt: TGTGCCAGCAGTGTCGGGACTAGGGGCGAGCAGTACTTC
cdr3_aa: CASSVGTRGEQYF

clone_size: few
j_call: TRBJ2-3
v_call: TRBV28
d_call: TRBD2
cdr3_nt: TGTGCCAGCAGTCAGCTAGCGGGGGGGGCCCTCGGAGATACGCAGTATTTT
cdr3_aa: CASSQLAGGALGDTQYF

clone_size: few
j_call: TRBJ2-5
v_call: TRBV7-9
d_call: TRBD1
cdr3_nt: TGTGCCAGCAGTCCAGGGGGCGCGGAGACCCAGTACTTC
cdr3_aa: CASSPGGAETQYF

clone_size: few
j_call: TRBJ1-4
v_call: TRBV7-2
d_call: -
cdr3_nt: TGTGCCAGCAGCTTCGGCCGGGGAGTCACCGAAAAACTGTTTTTT
cdr3_aa: CASSFGRGVTEKLFF

clone_size: -
j_call: TRBJ2-5
v_call: TRBV7-8
d_call: TRBD2
cdr3_nt: TGTGCCAGCAGCCCGACTAGCGGATCGGAGACCCAGTACTTC
cdr3_aa: CASSPTSGSETQYF

clone_size: few
j_call: TRBJ1-2
v_call: TRBV5-6
d_call: -
cdr3_nt: TGTGCCAGCAGCTTGGAAGGGGTTGGCTATGGCTACACCTTC
cdr3_aa: CASSLEGVGYGYTF

clone_size: few
j_call: TRBJ1-5
v_call: TRBV6-6
d_call: TRBD1
cdr3_nt: TGTGCCAGCAGTAGAAATTCCGGGACAGACAATCAGCCCCAGCATTTT
cdr3_aa: CASSRNSGTDNQPQHF

clone_size: -
j_call: TRBJ1-1
v_call: TRBV5-1
d_call: -
cdr3_nt: TGCGCCAGCAGCTTGGGGGGCGCGACGAACACTGAAGCTTTCTTT
cdr3_aa: CASSLGGATNTEAFF

clone_size: few
j_call: TRBJ2-7
v_call: TRBV5-6
d_call: -
cdr3_nt: TGTGCCAGCAGCTTGGAATTGACTTCGGGGGAGCAGTACTTC
cdr3_aa: CASSLELTSGEQYF

clone_size: -
j_call: TRBJ2-7
v_call: TRBV6-5
d_call: TRBD2
cdr3_nt: TGTGCCAGCCTTTTCACCGGGACTATCCACGAGCAGTACTTC
cdr3_aa: CASLFTGTIHEQYF

clone_size: -
j_call: TRBJ2-1
v_call: TRBV5-6
d_call: TRBD2
cdr3_nt: TGTGCCAGCAGCTTACTAGCGGGGGGAGGGGGTGAGCAGTTCTTC
cdr3_aa: CASSLLAGGGGEQFF

clone_size: -
j_call: TRBJ2-1
v_call: TRBV18
d_call: TRBD1
cdr3_nt: TGTGCCAGCTCACCAATGCGGACAGGGTTGGTCTTC
cdr3_aa: CASSPMRTGLVF

clone_size: few
j_call: TRBJ2-1
v_call: TRBV19
d_call: -
cdr3_nt: TGTGCCAGTAGTGCCCCAGTAGCCTATGAGCAGTTCTTC
cdr3_aa: CASSAPVAYEQFF

clone_size: few
j_call: TRBJ2-3
v_call: TRBV7-2
d_call: -
cdr3_nt: TGTGCCAGCAGCTTAGGAGCAGATACGCAGTATTTT
cdr3_aa: CASSLGADTQYF

clone_size: -
j_call: TRBJ2-5
v_call: TRBV5-1
d_call: TRBD2
cdr3_nt: TGCGCCAGCAGCTTGGCCCTAGCGGGGGAGGAGACCCAGTACTTC
cdr3_aa: CASSLALAGEETQYF

clone_size: -
j_call: TRBJ2-7
v_call: TRBV28
d_call: -
cdr3_nt: TGTGCCAGCAGCCATGTGTCGAAGCCTCAGCAGTACTTC
cdr3_aa: CASSHVSKPQQYF

clone_size: -
j_call: TRBJ1-1
v_call: TRBV7-2
d_call: -
cdr3_nt: TGTGCCAGCAGCTTAGCGTTGGCAGGGTCGGACACTGAAGCTTTCTTT
cdr3_aa: CASSLALAGSDTEAFF

clone_size: many
j_call: TRBJ1-2
v_call: TRBV29-1
d_call: -
cdr3_nt: TGCAGCGTTGTGGGCAGTGATCACTATGGCTACACCTTC
cdr3_aa: CSVVGSDHYGYTF